The clone carrying this T cell receptor (beta chain) occurred once. Its antigen remains unidentified. CDR1 LGHNT and CDR2 FRNRAP come from the germline V gene. This CDR3 spans 14 amino acids. Trimming took off 0 bases at V and 7 bases at J, with 9 bases between the two ends. Produced via immunoSEQ multiplex PCR; TCRdb's table is partial and in-frame only. Here the sample spans about 33,000 clones, roughly 82% being singletons. The sample originates from a study of a mutant IDH1 vaccine in newly diagnosed glioma. For the study at large: First vaccine doses came 4-6 weeks after radiotherapy alone, or with temozolomide cycles. Treated patients, averaging about 40 years, were 62.5% male and about 38% female. Patients were pretreated with radiotherapy, temozolomide, or both, mostly both.

Time point meaning: week 47, end of study. In the vaccine, a single dose held 300 ug of the mutant IDH1 20-mer peptide, along with topical imiquimod. The sequenced sample was PBMCs, obtained from a glioma patient whose treatment included an IDH1 peptide vaccine. The TCR was taken from a middle-aged man with glioma. This sequence joins TRBV12-5 and TRBJ1-4, with D unresolved. The CDR3 DNA follows: TGTGCTAGTGGTTTGGTTCCGGGTGGTGAAAAACTGTTTTTT. Protein sequence: CASGLVPGGEKLFF. The whole variable domain, remainder taken from reference TRBV12-5 and TRBJ1-4, is DARVTQTPRHKVTEMGQEVTMRCQPILGHNTVFWYRQTMMQGLELLAYFRNRAPLDDSGMPKDRFSAEMPDATLATLKIQPSEPRDSAVYFCASGLVPGGEKLFFGSGTQLSVL.